The rows below give T cell receptor beta chains drawn from one sample of a study of T cell responses to AZD1222 COVID-19 vaccine. The assay was immunoSEQ multiplex PCR, and TCRdb's table has in-frame clones only and misses some. The data hold about 180,000 clones, with approximately 90% observed a single time. This material consisted of peripheral blood, taken on day 0 of AZD1222 vaccination. These receptor sequences come from an adult in good health. Both conserved end residues are part of each CDR3. Fields, in order: V gene, clone size, J gene, D gene, CDR3 DNA, CDR3 protein. A D gene is named only where the DNA matches it firmly. Clone size is given for some rows only: seen once, a few or many times, or a class if the clone is expanded.

V gene: TRBV29-1; clone size: .; J gene: TRBJ2-7; D gene: TRBD1; CDR3 DNA: TGCAGCGTTGGGCTGACAGGGACGACCGAGCAGTACTTC; CDR3 protein: CSVGLTGTTEQYF
V gene: TRBV28; clone size: .; J gene: TRBJ1-1; D gene: .; CDR3 DNA: TGTGCCAGCAGTTTAATTCGCGGTGGGGCTTTCTTT; CDR3 protein: CASSLIRGGAFF
V gene: TRBV6-5; clone size: .; J gene: TRBJ1-2; D gene: .; CDR3 DNA: TGTGCCAGCAGTTACCACGCTGGAGCTAACTATGGCTACACCTTC; CDR3 protein: CASSYHAGANYGYTF
V gene: TRBV7-8; clone size: few; J gene: TRBJ2-7; D gene: TRBD1; CDR3 DNA: TGTGCCAGCAGCTCTAATGTGGGACAGGGGCAAGAGCAGTACTTC; CDR3 protein: CASSSNVGQGQEQYF
V gene: TRBV6-5; clone size: .; J gene: TRBJ1-6; D gene: .; CDR3 DNA: TGTGCCAGCAGCCAACGACAGGCGATTTCACCCCTCCACTTT; CDR3 protein: CASSQRQAISPLHF
V gene: TRBV2; clone size: .; J gene: TRBJ2-7; D gene: .; CDR3 DNA: TGTGCCAGCACTCCGGGTTTCAGGGTCTACTTC; CDR3 protein: CASTPGFRVYF
V gene: TRBV6-5; clone size: .; J gene: TRBJ1-1; D gene: .; CDR3 DNA: TGTGCCAGCAGGGGGACGGTGAACACTGAAGCTTTCTTT; CDR3 protein: CASRGTVNTEAFF
V gene: TRBV29-1; clone size: .; J gene: TRBJ1-1; D gene: .; CDR3 DNA: TGCAGCGTAGCAGGGGTAATGAACACTGAAGCTTTCTTT; CDR3 protein: CSVAGVMNTEAFF
V gene: TRBV10-3; clone size: .; J gene: TRBJ2-1; D gene: .; CDR3 DNA: TGTGCCATCAGTGCGGGCAGCTCCTACAATGAGCAGTTCTTC; CDR3 protein: CAISAGSSYNEQFF
V gene: TRBV4-3; clone size: .; J gene: TRBJ1-2; D gene: .; CDR3 DNA: TGCGCCAGCAGCCAAGATAATTGGGATGACAGTTTTGGCTACACCTTC; CDR3 protein: CASSQDNWDDSFGYTF
V gene: TRBV7-9; clone size: .; J gene: TRBJ1-3; D gene: TRBD1; CDR3 DNA: TGCTCCCCGGGACAGGGCCCCATCTCTGGAAACACCATATATTTT; CDR3 protein: CSPGQGPISGNTIYF
V gene: TRBV19; clone size: .; J gene: TRBJ1-5; D gene: .; CDR3 DNA: TGTGCCAGTAGTCCCCACAGTGGTGGCAATCAGCCCCAGCATTTT; CDR3 protein: CASSPHSGGNQPQHF
V gene: TRBV28; clone size: .; J gene: TRBJ1-3; D gene: .; CDR3 DNA: TGTGCCAGCAGTTTGCCGGGAAACACCATATATTTT; CDR3 protein: CASSLPGNTIYF
V gene: TRBV27; clone size: .; J gene: TRBJ1-2; D gene: TRBD1; CDR3 DNA: TGTGCCAGCAGTAGACAGGGAAGGTGGTCGGATGGCTACACCTTC; CDR3 protein: CASSRQGRWSDGYTF
V gene: TRBV11-2; clone size: .; J gene: TRBJ1-2; D gene: TRBD1; CDR3 DNA: TGTGCCAGCAGCTTACACAGGGGGGACTATGGCTACACCTTC; CDR3 protein: CASSLHRGDYGYTF
V gene: TRBV10-2; clone size: once; J gene: TRBJ2-1; D gene: TRBD2; CDR3 DNA: TGCGCCAGCAGTGCGGGGGGGCCTCCCTACAATGAGCAGTTCTTC; CDR3 protein: CASSAGGPPYNEQFF
V gene: TRBV19; clone size: once; J gene: TRBJ1-2; D gene: TRBD1; CDR3 DNA: TGTGCCAGTAGTCCGGGGACAGGGTTCGCAAGGGGCTACACCTTC; CDR3 protein: CASSPGTGFARGYTF
V gene: TRBV6-5; clone size: .; J gene: TRBJ1-5; D gene: .; CDR3 DNA: TGTGCCAGCAGTACGACAGTTAGCAATCAGCCCCAGCATTTT; CDR3 protein: CASSTTVSNQPQHF
V gene: TRBV6-5; clone size: .; J gene: TRBJ1-2; D gene: .; CDR3 DNA: TGTGCCAGCAGTTTCTCTGGACAGTTTAACTATGGCTACACCTTC; CDR3 protein: CASSFSGQFNYGYTF
V gene: TRBV4-3; clone size: .; J gene: TRBJ1-5; D gene: .; CDR3 DNA: TGCGCCAGCAGCCAAGCCGTGGGGTATCAGCCCCAGCATTTT; CDR3 protein: CASSQAVGYQPQHF
V gene: TRBV6-5; clone size: .; J gene: TRBJ1-5; D gene: .; CDR3 DNA: TGTGCCAGCAGCCCACGGCCAGGAAGAAATCAGCCCCAGCATTTT; CDR3 protein: CASSPRPGRNQPQHF
V gene: TRBV4-3; clone size: .; J gene: TRBJ1-3; D gene: .; CDR3 DNA: TGCGCCAGCAGCCAAGATCGAACAGGGATAAGAAACACCATATATTTT; CDR3 protein: CASSQDRTGIRNTIYF
V gene: TRBV28; clone size: .; J gene: TRBJ2-1; D gene: .; CDR3 DNA: TGTGCCAGCAGTTTAACCTACAATGAGCAGTTCTTC; CDR3 protein: CASSLTYNEQFF
V gene: TRBV7-6; clone size: .; J gene: TRBJ2-7; D gene: TRBD2; CDR3 DNA: TGTGCCAGCAGCGCAGCGGGGCTAGCGGGGAAAACCTACGAGCAGTACTTC; CDR3 protein: CASSAAGLAGKTYEQYF
V gene: TRBV5-1; clone size: once; J gene: TRBJ1-6; D gene: .; CDR3 DNA: TGCGCCAGCAGCTTTGGGCACAGGGTGGATAATTCACCCCTCCACTTT; CDR3 protein: CASSFGHRVDNSPLHF
V gene: TRBV9; clone size: .; J gene: TRBJ1-4; D gene: .; CDR3 DNA: TGTGCCAGCAGCCCCCAACCGCAAGGGACCGCCCTTAAACTGTTTTTT; CDR3 protein: CASSPQPQGTALKLFF
V gene: TRBV7-3; clone size: few; J gene: TRBJ2-3; D gene: TRBD2; CDR3 DNA: TGTGCCAGCAGCTTAACTGGCGGGGGGACCACAGATACGCAGTATTTT; CDR3 protein: CASSLTGGGTTDTQYF